This T cell receptor beta chain was found in a study of control samples from healthy donors and cancer patients. The CDR3 sequence is 14 residues long. Trimming left V 4 bases short and J 6 bases short, with 12 bases between. CDR1 and CDR2 (germline): SGHDN, FVKESK. Clones were sequenced by immunoSEQ multiplex PCR, and TCRdb holds only the in-frame ones, with some missing. The sample carries approximately 90,000 clones, around 89% recorded once. The chain joins TRBV14 to TRBJ2-2; D is undetermined. The source of this sequence is a woman between 65 and 79 years old in good health. The sample consisted of blood. The CDR3 DNA reads as TGTGCCAGCAGCCCAACTCTCAGATCCGGGGAGCTGTTTTTT. This codes for CASSPTLRSGELFF.